The next 14 T cell receptor beta chains were all read from a single sample in a study of blood T cell repertoires in COVID-19. The assay was immunoSEQ multiplex PCR, and TCRdb's table has in-frame clones only and misses some. This table has 200,000 to 250,000 clones, more than 75% appearing once. The specimen was PBMCs or T cells enriched from blood (not recorded which). The receptors here all came from a man younger than 40 in a cohort exposed to, infected with or recovered from COVID-19 (not recorded which).

The chain has TRBV3-1 (or the pseudogene TRBV3-2) and TRBJ2-2; 8 bases are shared with TRBD1. V lost 5 bases to trimming and J lost 1 base; unmatched junction nucleotides: 6. The CDR3 runs 16 residues. Germline V gives CDR1 LGHDT, CDR2 YNNKEL (reference sequence). CDR3 amino acids: CASSSTGAQNTGELFF. As DNA, the CDR3 is TGTGCCAGCAGCTCGACAGGGGCTCAGAACACCGGGGAGCTGTTTTTT.

This rearrangement joins TRBV28 to TRBJ1-6; D might be TRBD1 (6 bases). Germline values: CDR1 MDHEN, CDR2 SYDVKM. The CDR3 has 14 residues. V was clipped by 6 bases and J by 10 bases, with 16 bases between them. CDR3: CASSSGVLHSPLHF. As DNA, the CDR3 is TGTGCCAGCAGCTCAGGGGTGCTCCACTCACCCCTCCACTTT.

This rearrangement joins TRBV19 to TRBJ2-2, with TRBD2 matching over 12 bases. V trimming: 6 bases; J trimming: 7 bases; junction bases outside the gene matches: 9. This CDR3 contains 16 residues. The germline V gene encodes CDR1 LNHDA and CDR2 SQIVND (reference sequence). The CDR3 sequence is CASRPTSGRRGGELFF. The CDR3 coding sequence is TGTGCCAGTAGACCGACTAGCGGGAGAAGGGGCGGGGAGCTGTTTTTT.

This clone has a single count. The rearrangement links TRBV6-5 to TRBJ2-7; D is unclear. The CDR3 extends over 12 amino acids. Trimming removed 8 bases from V and 4 bases from J, with 12 bases in between. The germline gives CDR1 MNHEY, CDR2 SVGAGI. The CDR3: CASRGLSYEQYF. The CDR3 coding sequence is TGTGCCAGCCGAGGCTTGTCGTACGAGCAGTACTTC.

This chain uses TRBV6-1 with TRBJ1-2, with unresolved D. Per germline, CDR1 MNHNS and CDR2 SASEGT. CDR3 length: 17 amino acids. V was trimmed by 4 bases and J by 5 bases, leaving 23 bases between them. The CDR3 loop is CASSANRRLEAGYGYTF. CDR3 nucleotides: TGTGCCAGCAGTGCTAATAGGAGACTCGAAGCGGGATATGGCTACACCTTC.

The chain combines TRBV5-1 with TRBJ1-1; TRBD1 matches at 9 bases. This CDR3 is 14 amino acids long. The junction had 4 bases not matched to a gene; V was cut back by 2 bases and J by 5 bases. CDR1 is SGHRS, CDR2 YFSETQ, per germline. CDR3 nucleotides: TGCGCCAGCAGCTTACAGGGGGCGCGGACTGAAGCTTTCTTT. Translation: CASSLQGARTEAFF.

Of note for this clone: At one end the junction does not follow the germline gene, possibly because of a read error. The CDR3 here is CASSRVPTETFF. The CDR3 DNA follows: TGTGCCAGCAGTCGGGTCCCCACTGAAACTTTCTTT. This chain links TRBV12-3 or TRBV12-4 with TRBJ1-1; no reliable D call. CDR3 length equals 12 residues.

The rearrangement uses TRBV28 and TRBJ2-4; TRBD1 aligns across 12 bases. Germline assignment: CDR1 MDHEN and CDR2 SYDVKM. There are 17 residues in the CDR3. Trimming removed 10 bases from V and 8 bases from J; junction bases left unmatched: 18. DNA for the CDR3: TGTGCCACCACCCGGGACAGGGGGCCCCAAGGCCTCCACATTCAGTACTTC. It translates to CATTRDRGPQGLHIQYF.

This chain connects TRBV4-2 to TRBJ1-1, with TRBD1 matching over 9 bases. The CDR3 extends over 19 amino acids. J was trimmed by 4 bases and V by 0 bases; bases with no gene match: 15. The V gene's germline CDR1 is LGHNA and CDR2 YNFKEQ. Here the CDR3 reads CASSQDPPASTGGPTEAFF. Here the CDR3 DNA reads TGTGCCAGCAGCCAAGATCCACCCGCATCTACAGGGGGCCCCACTGAAGCTTTCTTT.

The chain recombines TRBV27 with TRBJ2-3, with 7 bases fitting TRBD2. V was pared by 6 bases and J by 4 bases, with 4 bases of the junction left unmatched. CDR3 size: 13 residues. Germline CDR1 reads MNHEY; CDR2 reads SMNVEV (reference sequence). As DNA, the CDR3 is TGTGCCAGCAGCAGCGGGACCCCAGATACGCAGTATTTT. Encoded protein: CASSSGTPDTQYF.

This chain connects TRBV19 to TRBJ1-1; tentative D call: TRBD1 (6 bases). Germline-derived CDR1 and CDR2 are LNHDA and SQIVND (reference sequence). This CDR3 is 14 amino acids long. With 4 bases removed from V and 9 bases from J, the gap between germline ends came to 18 bases. CDR3 amino acids: CASSTPSTGRKAFF. CDR3 bases: TGTGCCAGTAGTACTCCCTCGACAGGACGTAAAGCTTTCTTT.

This CDR3 is CASRVDSRNYGYTF. CDR3 nucleotides: TGTGCCAGCAGGGTGGACAGCCGGAACTATGGCTACACCTTC. V and J are TRBV28 and TRBJ1-2; possible D gene TRBD1, 6 bases. The length of the CDR3 is 14 residues. Germline values: CDR1 MDHEN, CDR2 SYDVKM. Trimming pared 6 bases from V and 2 bases from J, leaving 13 bases between.

This clone was seen once. The same CDR3 arises from other DNA sequences in this sample as well. The gene calls are TRBV5-6 and TRBJ2-5, with 8 bases identical to TRBD1. Germline values: CDR1 SGHDT, CDR2 YYEEEE. V trimming: 0 bases; J trimming: 3 bases; junction bases outside the gene matches: 1. CDR3 length equals 14 residues. The chain's CDR3 is CASSLGQGKETQYF. In DNA form, the CDR3 reads TGTGCCAGCAGCTTGGGACAGGGGAAAGAGACCCAGTACTTC. The whole variable domain, remainder taken from reference TRBV5-6 and TRBJ2-5, is DAGVTQSPTHLIKTRGQQVTLRCSPKSGHDTVSWYQQALGQGPQFIFQYYEEEERQRGNFPDRFSGHQFPNYSSELNVNALLLGDSALYLCASSLGQGKETQYFGPGTRLLVL.

The genes are TRBV27 and TRBJ2-1; 10 positions agree with TRBD2. V gave up 3 bases and J gave up 3 bases; unmatched junction bases: 11. Germline CDR1 reads MNHEY; CDR2 reads SMNVEV (reference sequence). The CDR3 length is 18 residues. The CDR3 DNA reads TGTGCCAGCAGTTTGGGAGCGGGAGGGCCCAGGAGCTACAATGAGCAGTTCTTC. Protein product: CASSLGAGGPRSYNEQFF.